This passage covers 5 T cell receptor beta chains from one sample sequenced in a study of blood T cell repertoires in COVID-19. The protocol was immunoSEQ multiplex PCR, while the TCRdb copy is restricted to in-frame clones and leaves out a portion. The data contain fewer than 200,000 clones, about 74% of them seen just once; the ten biggest clones take up 3%. The sequenced material came from peripheral blood. These TCRs come from a woman older than 75 with acute or convalescent COVID-19.

This chain joins TRBV2 and TRBJ2-2, with no clear D. The V end was cut by 7 bases, the J end by 4 bases, with 13 bases between. Germline V gene sequence: CDR1 SNHLY, CDR2 FYNNEI. The CDR3 extends over 14 amino acids. CDR3 region: CASTLLLITGELFF. The CDR3 coding sequence is TGTGCCAGCACCCTGTTGTTAATCACCGGGGAGCTGTTTTTT. The full variable domain, with the rest looked up from reference TRBV2 and TRBJ2-2, is EPEVTQTPSHQVTQMGQEVILRCVPISNHLYFYWYRQILGQKVEFLVSFYNNEISEKSEIFDDQFSVERPDGSNFTLKIRSTKLEDSAMYFCASTLLLITGELFFGEGSRLTVL.

The chain links TRBV7-2 to TRBJ2-7; possibly TRBD2 for D (5 bases). The CDR3 totals 15 residues. V dropped 0 bases and J dropped 0 bases, with 9 bases sitting between them. Germline lookup yields CDR1 SGHTA and CDR2 FQGNSA. CDR3 sequence (DNA): TGTGCCAGCAGCTTAGCGGGCGGGCCCTCCTACGAGCAGTACTTC. This sequence encodes CASSLAGGPSYEQYF. Full variable domain (missing parts from reference TRBV7-2 and TRBJ2-7): GAGVSQSPSNKVTEKGKDVELRCDPISGHTALYWYRQSLGQGLEFLIYFQGNSAPDKSGLPSDRFSAERTGGSVSTLTIQRTQQEDSAVYLCASSLAGGPSYEQYFGPGTRLTVT.

The chain joins TRBV6-5 to TRBJ2-2; D is perhaps TRBD2 (6 bases). V was clipped by 4 bases and J by 5 bases, with 11 bases between them. Per germline, CDR1 MNHEY and CDR2 SVGAGI. This CDR3 comprises 14 residues. In DNA form, the CDR3 reads TGTGCCAGCAGTTCCATCCGGGGGACCGGGGAGCTGTTTTTT. It yields the protein CASSSIRGTGELFF.

This chain connects TRBV6-5 to TRBJ2-7, with 7 bases fitting TRBD2. Looked up from germline, CDR1 is MNHEY and CDR2 is SVGAGI. V shed 7 bases and J 0 bases; nucleotides not matched to a gene: 6. CDR3 length: 14 amino acids. CDR3: CASNRLASSYEQYF. The DNA for the CDR3 is TGTGCCAGCAACCGACTAGCCAGCTCCTACGAGCAGTACTTC.

V usage is TRBV30 and J usage is TRBJ1-1, with 9 bases identical to TRBD1. There are 17 residues in the CDR3. V gave up 3 bases and J gave up 1 base; unmatched junction bases: 12. Germline values: CDR1 GTSNPN, CDR2 SVGIG (reference sequence). The CDR3 spells CAWRPRDRAGANTEAFF. The CDR3 nucleotides are TGTGCCTGGAGGCCAAGGGACAGGGCCGGTGCGAACACTGAAGCTTTCTTT.